The sample holds one count of the clone carrying this T cell receptor beta chain. Measured with immunoSEQ multiplex PCR; TCRdb has only the in-frame clones, and not every one. The table records roughly 1,600,000 clones, approximately 98.5% of them present only once. The data originate from a study of shared clonotypes between healthy human individuals. Germline V gives CDR1 SQVTM, CDR2 ANQGSEA. The CDR3 contains 12 residues. The V end was cut by 7 bases, the J end by 0 bases, with 8 bases between. The chain links TRBV29-1 to TRBJ2-3, with no clear D. Sequenced sample: naive CD4+ T cells sorted from blood. Subset described: CD45RA+ positively selected. The origin of this receptor is a man aged 30-40 years in good health. The CDR3 DNA reads TGCAGCGCTAGGGTGAGCACAGATACGCAGTATTTT. Its translation: CSARVSTDTQYF.